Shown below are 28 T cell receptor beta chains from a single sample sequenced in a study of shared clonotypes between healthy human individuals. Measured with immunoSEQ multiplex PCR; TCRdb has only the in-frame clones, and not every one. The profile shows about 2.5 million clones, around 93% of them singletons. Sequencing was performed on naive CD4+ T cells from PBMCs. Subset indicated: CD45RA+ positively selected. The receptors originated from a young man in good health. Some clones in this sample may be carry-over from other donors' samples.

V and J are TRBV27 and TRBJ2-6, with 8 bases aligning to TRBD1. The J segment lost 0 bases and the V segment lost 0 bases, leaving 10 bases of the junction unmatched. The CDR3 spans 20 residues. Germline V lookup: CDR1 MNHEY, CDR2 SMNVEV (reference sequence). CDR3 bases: TGTGCCAGCAGTTTATCGTGGCCCGGGACAGGCTTCTCTGGGGCCAACGTCCTGACTTTC. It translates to CASSLSWPGTGFSGANVLTF.

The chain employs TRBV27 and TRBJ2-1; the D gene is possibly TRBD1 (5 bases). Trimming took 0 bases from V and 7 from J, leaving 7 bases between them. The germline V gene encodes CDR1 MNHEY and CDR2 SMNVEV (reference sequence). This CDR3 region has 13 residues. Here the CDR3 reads CASSLSGRNEQFF. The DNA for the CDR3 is TGTGCCAGCAGTTTATCGGGGCGTAATGAGCAGTTCTTC.

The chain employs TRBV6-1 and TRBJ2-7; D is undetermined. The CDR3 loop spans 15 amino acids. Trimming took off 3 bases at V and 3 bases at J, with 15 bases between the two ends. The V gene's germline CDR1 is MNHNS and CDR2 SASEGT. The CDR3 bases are TGTGCCAGCAGTGATTTCCCCTCGTCCGACTACGAGCAGTACTTC. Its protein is CASSDFPSSDYEQYF.

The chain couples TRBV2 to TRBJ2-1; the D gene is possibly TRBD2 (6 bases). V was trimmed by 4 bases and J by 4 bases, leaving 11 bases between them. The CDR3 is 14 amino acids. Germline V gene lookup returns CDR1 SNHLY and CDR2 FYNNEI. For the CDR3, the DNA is TGTGCCAGCAGTGGGCTAGCGAGTTACAATGAGCAGTTCTTC. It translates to CASSGLASYNEQFF.

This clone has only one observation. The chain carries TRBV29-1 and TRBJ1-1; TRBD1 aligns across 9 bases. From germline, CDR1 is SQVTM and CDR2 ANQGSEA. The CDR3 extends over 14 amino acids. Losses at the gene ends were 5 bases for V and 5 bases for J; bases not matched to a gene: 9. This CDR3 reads CSVLTGGAGTEAFF. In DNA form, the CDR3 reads TGCAGCGTTCTTACAGGGGGCGCCGGGACTGAAGCTTTCTTT.

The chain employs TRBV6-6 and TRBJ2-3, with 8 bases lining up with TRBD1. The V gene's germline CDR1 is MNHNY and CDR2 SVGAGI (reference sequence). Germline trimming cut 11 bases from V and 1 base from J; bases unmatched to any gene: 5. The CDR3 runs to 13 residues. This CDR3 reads CASRTGRTDTQYF. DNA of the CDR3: TGTGCCTCGCGGACAGGGCGCACAGATACGCAGTATTTT.

The CDR3 reads CASSLEMVNTEAFF. CDR3 bases: TGTGCCAGCAGCTTAGAGATGGTGAACACTGAAGCTTTCTTT. This chain links TRBV7-6 with TRBJ1-1; no clear D gene. CDR1 is SGHVS, CDR2 FNYEAQ, per germline. The CDR3 runs to 14 residues. Trimming shortened V by 1 base and J by 0 bases, and 6 bases separated the two germline ends.

The CDR3 sequence is CASSQPDRGIYEQYF. DNA of the CDR3: TGCGCCAGCAGCCAACCGGACAGGGGAATATACGAGCAGTACTTC. The genes are TRBV4-1 and TRBJ2-7; the match to TRBD1 covers 9 bases. Trimming at V came to 2 bases and at J to 4 bases, leaving 6 bases not matched to a gene. The germline CDR1 and CDR2 sequences are MGHRA and YSYEKL. This CDR3 has 15 amino acids.

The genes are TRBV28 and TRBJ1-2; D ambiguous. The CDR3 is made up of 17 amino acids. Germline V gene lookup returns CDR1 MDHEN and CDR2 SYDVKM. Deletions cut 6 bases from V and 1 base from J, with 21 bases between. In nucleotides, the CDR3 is TGTGCCAGCAGCTCCCAAAGGGTTCGGCCATTTAACTATGGCTACACCTTC. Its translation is CASSSQRVRPFNYGYTF.

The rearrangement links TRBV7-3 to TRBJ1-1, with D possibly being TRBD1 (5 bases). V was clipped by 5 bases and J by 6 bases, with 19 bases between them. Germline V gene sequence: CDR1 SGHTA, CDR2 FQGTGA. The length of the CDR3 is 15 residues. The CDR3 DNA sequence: TGTGCCAGCAGCGCCAGCCTGGTAGGGACTTCTGAAGCTTTCTTT. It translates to CASSASLVGTSEAFF.

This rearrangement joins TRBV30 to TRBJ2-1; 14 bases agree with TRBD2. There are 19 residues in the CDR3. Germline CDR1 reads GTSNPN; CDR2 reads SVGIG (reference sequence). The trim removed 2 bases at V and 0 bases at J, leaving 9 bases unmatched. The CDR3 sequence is CAWSMTSGRVLSSYNEQFF. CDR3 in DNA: TGTGCCTGGAGTATGACTAGCGGGAGGGTTCTAAGCTCCTACAATGAGCAGTTCTTC.

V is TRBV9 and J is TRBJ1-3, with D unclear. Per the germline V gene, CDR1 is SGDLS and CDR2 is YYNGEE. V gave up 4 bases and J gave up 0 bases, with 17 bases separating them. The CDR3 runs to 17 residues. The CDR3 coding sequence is TGTGCCAGCAGCCCGCTATTATCCGGATACTCTGGAAACACCATATATTTT. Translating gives CASSPLLSGYSGNTIYF.

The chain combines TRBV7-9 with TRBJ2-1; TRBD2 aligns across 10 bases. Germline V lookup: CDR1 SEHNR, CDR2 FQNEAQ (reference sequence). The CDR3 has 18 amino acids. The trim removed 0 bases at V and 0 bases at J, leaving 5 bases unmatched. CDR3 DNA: TGTGCCAGCAGCTTAGCGCCGGGACTAGCGCCCTCCTACAATGAGCAGTTCTTC. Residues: CASSLAPGLAPSYNEQFF.

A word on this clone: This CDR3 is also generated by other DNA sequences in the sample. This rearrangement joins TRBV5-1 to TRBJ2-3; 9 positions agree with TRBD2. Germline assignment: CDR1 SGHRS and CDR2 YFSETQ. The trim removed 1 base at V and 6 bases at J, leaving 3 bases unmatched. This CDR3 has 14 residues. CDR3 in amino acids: CASSLSGLADTQYF. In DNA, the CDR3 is TGCGCCAGCAGCTTGTCTGGACTAGCGGATACGCAGTATTTT.

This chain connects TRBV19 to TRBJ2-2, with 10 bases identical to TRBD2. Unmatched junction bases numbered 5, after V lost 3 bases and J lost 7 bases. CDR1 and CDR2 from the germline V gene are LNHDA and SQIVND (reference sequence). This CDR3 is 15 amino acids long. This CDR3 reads CASSILAGENGELFF. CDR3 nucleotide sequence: TGTGCCAGTAGTATTCTAGCGGGAGAAAACGGGGAGCTGTTTTTT.

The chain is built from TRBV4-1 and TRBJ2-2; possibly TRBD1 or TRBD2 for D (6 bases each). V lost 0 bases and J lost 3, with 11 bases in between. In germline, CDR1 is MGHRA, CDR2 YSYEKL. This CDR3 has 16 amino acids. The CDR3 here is CASSQEGGRYTGELFF. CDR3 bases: TGCGCCAGCAGCCAAGAAGGGGGGCGGTACACCGGGGAGCTGTTTTTT.

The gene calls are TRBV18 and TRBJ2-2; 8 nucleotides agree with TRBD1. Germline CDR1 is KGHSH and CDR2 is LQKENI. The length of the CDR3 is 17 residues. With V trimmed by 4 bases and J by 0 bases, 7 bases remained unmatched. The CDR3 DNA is TGTGCCAGCTCACTCACGGTGGGACAGGCGAACACCGGGGAGCTGTTTTTT. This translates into CASSLTVGQANTGELFF.

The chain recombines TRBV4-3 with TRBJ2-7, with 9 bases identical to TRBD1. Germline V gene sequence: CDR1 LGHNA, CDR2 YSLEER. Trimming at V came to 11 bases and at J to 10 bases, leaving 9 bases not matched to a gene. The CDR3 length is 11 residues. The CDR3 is CAPETGGEQYF. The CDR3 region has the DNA TGCGCCCCAGAGACAGGGGGAGAACAGTACTTC.

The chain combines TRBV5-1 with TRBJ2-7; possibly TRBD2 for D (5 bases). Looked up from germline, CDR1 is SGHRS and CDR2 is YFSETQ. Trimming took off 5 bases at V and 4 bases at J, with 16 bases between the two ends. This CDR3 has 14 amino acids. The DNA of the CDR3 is TGCGCCAGCAGTCGGGGTGACGGTCCGTACGAGCAGTACTTC. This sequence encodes CASSRGDGPYEQYF.

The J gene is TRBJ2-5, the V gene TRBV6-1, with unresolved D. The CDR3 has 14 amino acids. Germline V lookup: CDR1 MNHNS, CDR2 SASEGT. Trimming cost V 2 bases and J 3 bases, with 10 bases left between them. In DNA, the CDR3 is TGTGCCAGCAGTGAATCGGGTAGGGAAGAGACCCAGTACTTC. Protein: CASSESGREETQYF.

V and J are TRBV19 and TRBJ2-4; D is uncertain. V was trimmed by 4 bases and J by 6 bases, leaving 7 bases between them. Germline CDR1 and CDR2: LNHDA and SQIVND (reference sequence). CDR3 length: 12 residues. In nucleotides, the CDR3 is TGTGCCAGTAGTACCACTTCAAACATTCAGTACTTC. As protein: CASSTTSNIQYF.

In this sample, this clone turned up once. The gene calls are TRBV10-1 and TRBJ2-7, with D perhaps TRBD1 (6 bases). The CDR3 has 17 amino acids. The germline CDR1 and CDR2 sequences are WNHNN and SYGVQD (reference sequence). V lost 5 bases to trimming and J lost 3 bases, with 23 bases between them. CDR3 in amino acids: CASSRPGHHPGNYEQYF. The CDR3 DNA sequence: TGCGCCAGCAGTAGGCCGGGACACCACCCGGGTAACTACGAGCAGTACTTC.

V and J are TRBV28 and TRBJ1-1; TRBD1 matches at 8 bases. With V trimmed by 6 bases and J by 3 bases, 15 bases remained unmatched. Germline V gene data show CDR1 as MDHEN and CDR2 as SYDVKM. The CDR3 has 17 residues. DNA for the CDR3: TGTGCCAGCAGATATTTACCCGGACAGGGCGCGGACACTGAAGCTTTCTTT. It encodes CASRYLPGQGADTEAFF.

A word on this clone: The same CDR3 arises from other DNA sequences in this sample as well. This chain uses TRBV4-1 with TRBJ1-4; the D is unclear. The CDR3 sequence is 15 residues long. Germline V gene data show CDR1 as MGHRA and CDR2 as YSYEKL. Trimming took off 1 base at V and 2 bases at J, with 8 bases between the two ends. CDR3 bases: TGCGCCAGCAGCCAAGTGGCTGGGACTAATGAAAAACTGTTTTTT. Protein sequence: CASSQVAGTNEKLFF.

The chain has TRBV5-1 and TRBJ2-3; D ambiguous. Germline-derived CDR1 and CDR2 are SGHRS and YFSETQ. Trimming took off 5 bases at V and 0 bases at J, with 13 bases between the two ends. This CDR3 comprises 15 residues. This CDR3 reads CASSRTIVSTDTQYF. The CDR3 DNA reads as TGCGCCAGCAGTCGGACGATCGTCAGCACAGATACGCAGTATTTT.

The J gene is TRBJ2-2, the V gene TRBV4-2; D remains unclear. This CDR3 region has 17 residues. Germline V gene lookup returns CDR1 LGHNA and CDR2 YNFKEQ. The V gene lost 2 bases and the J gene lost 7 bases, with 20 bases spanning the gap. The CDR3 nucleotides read TGTGCCAGCAGCCAAAGCCTCCTACATAATCTCTTCGGGGAGCTGTTTTTT. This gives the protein CASSQSLLHNLFGELFF.

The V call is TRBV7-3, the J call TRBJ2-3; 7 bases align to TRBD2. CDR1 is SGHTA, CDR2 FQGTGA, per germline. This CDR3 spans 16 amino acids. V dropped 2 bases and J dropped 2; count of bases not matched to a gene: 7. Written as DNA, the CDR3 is TGTGCCAGCAGCTTAGGTGTAGCGGGTCACACAGATACGCAGTATTTT. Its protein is CASSLGVAGHTDTQYF.

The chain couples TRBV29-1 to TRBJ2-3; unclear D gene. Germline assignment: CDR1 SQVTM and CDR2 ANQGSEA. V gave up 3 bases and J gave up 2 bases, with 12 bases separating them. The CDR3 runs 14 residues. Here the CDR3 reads CSVDRVNPTDTQYF. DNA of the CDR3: TGCAGCGTTGATCGGGTGAACCCCACAGATACGCAGTATTTT.